A selection of T cell receptor beta chains follows, all from one sample in a study of PD-L1 blockade in urothelial cancer. Produced via immunoSEQ multiplex PCR; TCRdb's table is partial and in-frame only. In the table there are 40,000 to 45,000 clones, roughly four fifths of which are singletons. The sample here was PBMCs, taken around atezolizumab (anti-PD-L1) treatment. The receptors were gathered from a man aged 65-85 years with urothelial cancer. Both conserved end residues are trimmed from each CDR3. Each record gives: V gene, J gene, clone size, CDR3 protein. Rows may omit the clone size; those that give it use once, few, many or a size class.

V: TRBV29-1
J: TRBJ1-1
size: few
CDR3: SVVTSRDGAF

V: TRBV5-1
J: TRBJ1-5
size: NA
CDR3: ASSTAGGLGQPQH

V: TRBV19
J: TRBJ1-5
size: NA
CDR3: ASCHSGGNQPQH

V: TRBV7-9
J: TRBJ2-3
size: NA
CDR3: ASSLRPGLDTQY

V: TRBV9
J: TRBJ2-1
size: NA
CDR3: ASARRGNEQF

V: TRBV5-6
J: TRBJ2-2
size: NA
CDR3: ASSLAGTGELF

V: TRBV14
J: TRBJ2-7
size: once
CDR3: ASSQPLERGGPEQY

V: TRBV5-6
J: TRBJ2-3
size: NA
CDR3: ASSLNLRTGGYTDTQY

V: TRBV7-8
J: TRBJ2-7
size: NA
CDR3: ASSFKGGPYEQY

V: TRBV6-4
J: TRBJ2-7
size: NA
CDR3: ASRSLGGEFPYEQY

V: TRBV10-3
J: TRBJ1-1
size: few
CDR3: AISEIGGNTEAF

V: TRBV5-1
J: TRBJ1-5
size: once
CDR3: ASSLSGDGNQPQH

V: TRBV19
J: TRBJ2-7
size: few
CDR3: ASTNEPRDRTSYEQY

V: TRBV27
J: TRBJ2-4
size: once
CDR3: ASSKNTVAKNIQY

V: TRBV28
J: TRBJ1-3
size: NA
CDR3: ASSLAGRREGGNTIY

V: TRBV9
J: TRBJ2-1
size: NA
CDR3: ASSERSSGGYNEQF

V: TRBV29-1
J: TRBJ2-1
size: NA
CDR3: SVGTRLAGPQQF

V: TRBV18
J: TRBJ1-2
size: NA
CDR3: ASSPNAGAAGGYGYT

V: TRBV6-6
J: TRBJ1-5
size: NA
CDR3: ASSYHDRVDQPQH

V: TRBV19
J: TRBJ2-1
size: NA
CDR3: ASTSTGFSSYNEQF